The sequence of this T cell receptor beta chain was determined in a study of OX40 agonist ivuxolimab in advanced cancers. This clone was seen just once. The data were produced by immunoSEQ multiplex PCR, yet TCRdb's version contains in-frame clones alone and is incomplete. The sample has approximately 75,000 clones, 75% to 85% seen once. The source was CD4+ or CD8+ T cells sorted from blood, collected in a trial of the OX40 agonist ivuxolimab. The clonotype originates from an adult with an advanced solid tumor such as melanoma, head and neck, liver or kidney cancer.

The CDR3 DNA follows: TGTGCCAGCTCACCCGGGACGGACAATGAAAAACTGTTTTTT. It encodes CASSPGTDNEKLFF. The chain couples TRBV18 to TRBJ1-4; a possible D gene is TRBD1 (5 bases). The CDR3 length is 14 residues. V gave up 3 bases and J gave up 5 bases, with 10 bases separating them. In germline, CDR1 is KGHSH, CDR2 LQKENI.